This T cell receptor (beta chain) was captured in a study of blood T cell repertoires in COVID-19. Across the study: Acute-phase and convalescent COVID-19 samples originated in the United States, Italy and Spain. PBMCs, B-cell-depleted T cells, or T cells provided the cDNA or gDNA that made up the material.

Authors' data handling: Amplified reference gene primers provided the basis for estimating nucleated cell counts. The data were produced by immunoSEQ multiplex PCR, yet TCRdb's version contains in-frame clones alone and is incomplete. From that table come the V and J calls and clone size; the DNA was used to work out D and trimming. The table lists around 230,000 clones, 75% to 85% of them singletons. Germline CDR1 LNHDA, CDR2 SQIVND (reference sequence). This CDR3 comprises 19 residues. With 7 bases clipped from V and 8 bases from J, the junction kept 24 bases outside the gene matches. The sample taken for sequencing was peripheral blood. The receptor comes from an older woman with active or convalescent COVID-19. The V and J genes are TRBV19 and TRBJ1-3, with TRBD1 matching over 9 bases. The CDR3 sequence is CASNGGDRVGPVPVDTIYF. CDR3 nucleotides: TGTGCCAGTAATGGCGGGGACAGGGTCGGACCGGTCCCAGTGGACACCATATATTTT.